This entry features one T cell receptor beta chain sequence. Its matching antigen is unknown. The CDR3 spans 16 residues. V lost 3 bases and J 0 bases, leaving 14 bases between the germline ends. Germline CDR1 and CDR2: SGHTA and FQGNSA. This sample was included in a study of pediatric ulcerative colitis. The overall study: Ulcerative colitis patients had pancolitis or left-sided colitis, with confirming histology.

Study-level findings and limits: Compared with controls, ulcerative colitis showed greater blood-rectum clone sharing. A couple of rectal CDR3 clonotypes occurred in all ulcerative colitis patients.

During colonoscopy, one to two rectal pinch biopsies were collected. The diagnostic colonoscopy in ulcerative colitis patients preceded any immunosuppressive treatment. Clones were sequenced by immunoSEQ multiplex PCR, and TCRdb holds only the in-frame ones, with some missing. In the table there are some 37,000 clones, 73% of which are singletons. The genes are TRBV7-2 and TRBJ1-2, with D maybe TRBD1 (5 bases). The sample consisted of gut tissue. The TCR was taken from a boy aged 5-17 years with moderate ulcerative colitis. This CDR3 is CASSFVRQNSNYGYTF. The CDR3 bases are TGTGCCAGCAGCTTCGTGAGACAGAATTCTAACTATGGCTACACCTTC. Drawing the rest from reference TRBV7-2 and TRBJ1-2, the complete variable domain is GAGVSQSPSNKVTEKGKDVELRCDPISGHTALYWYRQSLGQGLEFLIYFQGNSAPDKSGLPSDRFSAERTGGSVSTLTIQRTQQEDSAVYLCASSFVRQNSNYGYTFGSGTRLTVV.